The 8 T cell receptor beta chains below all came from one sample that was sequenced in a study of T cells in Graves' hyperthyroidism and ophthalmopathy. TCR beta CDR3 sequences were amplified from RNA transcripts. The TCR CDR3 was amplified in a first-round RT-PCR using the HTBI primer set. MiXCR, run by TCRdb on the multiplex PCR reads, gives a single entry per CDR3 protein. The top ten hold around 13% of the sample, which has about 640,000 distinct CDR3 sequences, about 14% seen once. Material for sequencing was blood. The receptors shown here come from a woman in her fifties or sixties with Graves' ophthalmopathy.

This clonotype was seen repeatedly, ten times or more. CDR3 sequence: CSARDRTGESETQYF. In nucleotides, the CDR3 is TGCAGTGCTAGAGATAGAACAGGGGAGAGTGAGACCCAGTACTTC. This chain uses TRBV20-1 with TRBJ2-5, with 7 bases matching TRBD1. Germline trimming cut 0 bases from V and 5 bases from J; bases unmatched to any gene: 9. This CDR3 has 15 amino acids. The V gene's germline CDR1 is DFQATT and CDR2 SNEGSKA (reference sequence).

V is TRBV7-9 and J is TRBJ1-1; TRBD1 might be the D (5 bases). Trimming cost V 6 bases and J 10 bases, with 21 bases left between them. Germline CDR1 and CDR2: SEHNR and FQNEAQ (reference sequence). This CDR3 contains 14 residues. In nucleotides, the CDR3 is TGTGCCAGCAGTAAACCAGGGCCAACCTTAGGAGCTTTCTTT. Translation gives CASSKPGPTLGAFF.

This clonotype was counted many times. V is TRBV27 and J is TRBJ2-7; tentative D call: TRBD1 (5 bases). CDR1 MNHEY and CDR2 SMNVEV come from the germline V gene (reference sequence). The CDR3 runs 14 residues. V was shortened by 6 bases and J by 6 bases, with 18 bases between the two germline ends. CDR3 nucleotides: TGTGCCAGCAGCTTCCAGGGTAGGTCGGGCGAGCAGTACTTC. The encoded protein is CASSFQGRSGEQYF.

This clonotype was counted at least ten times. The V call is TRBV28, the J call TRBJ1-2; D gene unclear. Trimming took off 2 bases at V and 7 bases at J, with 20 bases between the two ends. The CDR3 has 16 amino acids. The germline V gene has CDR1 MDHEN and CDR2 SYDVKM. The CDR3 nucleotides are TGTGCCAGCAGTTTAGCCGTCGGCAGTCAAATTTTTGGCTACACCTTC. The encoded protein is CASSLAVGSQIFGYTF.

This clonotype was recorded many times. This chain links TRBV6-2 or TRBV6-3 with TRBJ2-2, with D perhaps being TRBD1 or TRBD2 (8 bases each). Germline loops: CDR1 MNHEY, CDR2 SVGEGT. V lost 6 bases to trimming and J lost 0 bases, with 20 bases between them. CDR3 size: 18 residues. The CDR3 DNA is TGTGCCAGCAGCCCCGGACAGGGAGCGGGAGCGAACACCGGGGAGCTGTTTTTT. Encoded protein: CASSPGQGAGANTGELFF.

The table lists this clonotype with many counts. The chain links TRBV28 to TRBJ1-4; D ambiguous. The germline gives CDR1 MDHEN, CDR2 SYDVKM. This CDR3 is built from 13 residues. The V gene lost 6 bases and the J gene lost 7 bases, with 12 bases spanning the gap. CDR3 sequence: CASRKGPSEKLFF. CDR3 bases: TGTGCCAGCAGGAAAGGGCCCTCTGAAAAACTGTTTTTT. The full variable domain, its missing parts supplied by reference TRBV28 and TRBJ1-4, is DVKVTQSSRYLVKRTGEKVFLECVQDMDHENMFWYRQDPGLGLRLIYFSYDVKMKEKGDIPEGYSVSREKKERFSLILESASTNQTSMYLCASRKGPSEKLFFGSGTQLSVL.

This clonotype was counted ten times or more. This chain links TRBV7-3 with TRBJ2-2; no definite D call. There are 15 residues in the CDR3. CDR1 and CDR2 (germline): SGHTA, FQGTGA. V lost 1 base and J lost 5, with 11 bases in between. CDR3 amino acids: CASSLMSSRTGELFF. In DNA form, the CDR3 reads TGTGCCAGCAGCTTAATGAGCTCGAGAACCGGGGAGCTGTTTTTT.

This clonotype was counted only a few times. The gene calls are TRBV18 and TRBJ2-7, with D maybe TRBD2 (6 bases). Trimming cost V 0 bases and J 8 bases, with 23 bases left between them. The CDR3 spans 17 residues. Germline V gene lookup returns CDR1 KGHSH and CDR2 LQKENI. The CDR3 region is CASSPPRDPSVKGQQYF. The CDR3 coding sequence is TGTGCCAGCTCACCACCTCGAGACCCTAGCGTAAAGGGGCAGCAGTACTTC.